This TCR beta chain was sequenced for a study of beta chain features in type 1 diabetes. Whole-study results and caveats: When VDJ junctions were examined, type 1 diabetes patients showed fewer insertions and more deletions.

Germline V lookup: CDR1 MNHNS, CDR2 SASEGT. The CDR3 is 13 residues long. With 6 bases removed from V and 4 bases from J, the gap between germline ends came to 11 bases. This clone was detected a few times. What it binds is unknown. All of the isolated RNA was reverse transcribed, so expressed TCRB transcripts were sequenced. The repertoire was sequenced with immunoSEQ multiplex PCR; TCRdb's copy has only in-frame clones and lacks some. The sample yields 350,000 to 400,000 clones, about 15% seen once. This TCR was recovered from a woman aged 18-30 years in good health. The chain has TRBV6-1 and TRBJ2-3, with a weak D call TRBD1 (6 bases). Sequencing was performed on naive CD4+ T cells from blood. The CDR3 DNA follows: TGTGCCAGCAGGGACAGCGGATCAGATACGCAGTATTTT. Translating gives CASRDSGSDTQYF.